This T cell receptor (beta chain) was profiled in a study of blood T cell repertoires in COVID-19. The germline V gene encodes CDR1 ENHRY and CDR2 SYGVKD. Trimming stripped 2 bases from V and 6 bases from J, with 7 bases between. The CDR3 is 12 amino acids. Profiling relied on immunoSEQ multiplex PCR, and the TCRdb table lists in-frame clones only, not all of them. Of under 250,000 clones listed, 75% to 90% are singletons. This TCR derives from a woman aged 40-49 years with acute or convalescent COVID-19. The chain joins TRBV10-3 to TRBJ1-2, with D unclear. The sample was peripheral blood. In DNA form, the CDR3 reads TGTGCCATCAGTGAGAGGCAGGATGGCTACACCTTC. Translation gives CAISERQDGYTF.